A selection of T cell receptor beta chains follows, all from one sample in a study of regulatory T cells in long-lasting Graves disease. TCRdb used MiXCR to reprocess the multiplex PCR reads, holding one entry per CDR3 protein. The sample includes about 200,000 distinct CDR3 sequences, 18% of them seen just once. Specimen: peripheral blood mononuclear cells (PBMCs), collected at new diagnosis, from a patient treated with antithyroid drugs. The source of these receptors is a female donor with Graves disease. Each CDR3 is given with its conserved first and last residue. A D gene is named only where the DNA matches it firmly. Size is stated for part of the rows, as once, few or many counts, or as a class when the clone is expanded.

TGTGCCACCAGCAGAGGGACCGGGACAGGGAGGCAGCCCCAGCATTTT CATSRGTGTGRQPQHF many TRBJ1-5 TRBD1 TRBV15
TGTGCCACCAGCAGAGGTTCCGGACTAGCGGGATTCACAGATACGCAGTATTTT CATSRGSGLAGFTDTQYF NA TRBJ2-3 TRBD2 TRBV15
TGTGCCAGCATTCTAACTAACTTGGGGGAGACCCAGTACTTC CASILTNLGETQYF NA TRBJ2-5 NA TRBV6-2/TRBV6-3
TGTGCCAGCAGTGAAGAGGGACAGGGGGTTTCGGCCCAGCATTTT CASSEEGQGVSAQHF many TRBJ1-5 TRBD1 TRBV2
TGTGCCAGCAGCTTAGGGACTAGCGGGGATACGCAGTATTTT CASSLGTSGDTQYF many TRBJ2-3 TRBD2 TRBV7-9
TGCGCCAGCGGTAGGGCAGGGGGTACTTACGAGCAGTACTTC CASGRAGGTYEQYF many TRBJ2-7 TRBD1 TRBV10-2
TGTGCCAGCAGCCGCCAACAGGGGGGCAATCAGCCCCAGCATTTT CASSRQQGGNQPQHF many TRBJ1-5 TRBD1 TRBV7-2
TGTGCCAGCAGCTTCGACGGGACTCATTACGAGCAGTACTTC CASSFDGTHYEQYF few TRBJ2-7 NA TRBV7-6
TGTGCCAGCAGCCCCGGAGGGAGGGTGGAGGGCGAGCAGTACTTC CASSPGGRVEGEQYF many TRBJ2-7 TRBD2 TRBV28
TGCGCCAGCAATCCCGCGGACCGCCTTGGCGATCAGCCCCAGCATTTT CASNPADRLGDQPQHF many TRBJ1-5 NA TRBV10-2
TGTGCCAGCAGCCATCCCAGGGGAAGCTACGAGCAGTACTTC CASSHPRGSYEQYF many TRBJ2-7 NA TRBV11-2
TGTGCCAGCAGCCCTACCCCACAGGGCTACAATGAGCAGTTCTTC CASSPTPQGYNEQFF many TRBJ2-1 NA TRBV7-3
TGTGCCAGCAGTGAAAGGGCCTATCAGCCCCAGCATTTT CASSERAYQPQHF many TRBJ1-5 NA TRBV2
TGTGCCAGCAACACGCCCGGCGGACCTAACTATGGCTACACCTTC CASNTPGGPNYGYTF many TRBJ1-2 NA TRBV6-1
TGCGCCAGCAGCCAAGAGGGCCATACGCAGTATTTT CASSQEGHTQYF few TRBJ2-3 NA TRBV4-1
TGTGCCTGGTTTAAGGACAGGGGCAGGGGTGAAGCTTTCTTT CAWFKDRGRGEAFF many TRBJ1-1 TRBD1 TRBV30
TGTGCCAGCAGTGGGGGACCTAATGAAAAACTGTTTTTT CASSGGPNEKLFF many TRBJ1-4 NA TRBV2
TGCAGTGCCCTCCCAGATCCCGGCAATGAGCAGTTCTTC CSALPDPGNEQFF many TRBJ2-1 NA TRBV20-1
TGTGCCGGCAGTCCGAAACAGGGATCCTACGAGCAGTACTTC CAGSPKQGSYEQYF few TRBJ2-7 NA TRBV27
TGCGCCAGCAGCCAGACTAGAACCACAGATACGCAGTATTTT CASSQTRTTDTQYF many TRBJ2-3 NA TRBV11-2
TGCGCCAGCAGCTCTTGGGGGATCGACAGCCTCTCTGGGGCCAACGTCCTGACTTTC CASSSWGIDSLSGANVLTF many TRBJ2-6 NA TRBV5-1
TGCAGTGCTAGAGATTGGACTAGCGGGGCAGATACGCAGTATTTT CSARDWTSGADTQYF many TRBJ2-3 TRBD2 TRBV20-1
TGTGCCGGCAGCCCCTCTCTAGCGGAAGAGACCCAGTACTTC CAGSPSLAEETQYF many TRBJ2-5 TRBD2 TRBV11-2
TGTGCCAGCAACCGGGACAGGGAGGTATATGAAAAACTGTTTTTT CASNRDREVYEKLFF many TRBJ1-4 TRBD1 TRBV2
TGTGCCACCAGTGATTTCGGGGGGCAGGGAGAGACCCAGTACTTC CATSDFGGQGETQYF many TRBJ2-5 NA TRBV24-1
TGTGCCAGTAGAAGTTCAGGGGGATGGCGGGTTAGCAATCAGCCCCAGCATTTT CASRSSGGWRVSNQPQHF few TRBJ1-5 TRBD1 TRBV19
TGCAGTGCTAGAGATATCGCGACAGGGGGCAGCGGGGAGCTGTTTTTT CSARDIATGGSGELFF many TRBJ2-2 TRBD1 TRBV20-1
TGTGCCAGCAGCTTGAAAACCGGGACAGGGCCCTACAATGAGCAGTTCTTC CASSLKTGTGPYNEQFF few TRBJ2-1 TRBD1 TRBV5-5
TGTGCCAGCAGCGTAGGGGCAGATACAGATACGCAGTATTTT CASSVGADTDTQYF many TRBJ2-3 NA TRBV9
TGTGCCAGCAGCTTAGTATTTGTAGAGACCCAGTACTTC CASSLVFVETQYF many TRBJ2-5 NA TRBV11-2
TGCGCCAGCAGTGTCCCCCCCGGGGGGACGATCACAGATACGCAGTATTTT CASSVPPGGTITDTQYF many TRBJ2-3 TRBD2 TRBV10-2
TGCGCCAGCAGCGTTACCGGGTCTATAGATACGCAGTATTTT CASSVTGSIDTQYF many TRBJ2-3 NA TRBV5-1
TGTGCCAGCAGCCTCTTTAACACAGATACGCAGTATTTT CASSLFNTDTQYF many TRBJ2-3 NA TRBV28
TGTGCCAGCAGCGCGACCGGGACTAGTGCTGGCGAGCAGTACTTC CASSATGTSAGEQYF many TRBJ2-7 TRBD2 TRBV2
TGTGCCTGGAATGGCGAAAGTAATGAAAAACTGTTTTTT CAWNGESNEKLFF many TRBJ1-4 NA TRBV30
TGTGCCAGCAGTTTGGCCGGACCGCAAGAGACCCAGTACTTC CASSLAGPQETQYF many TRBJ2-5 NA TRBV28
TGTGCCTGGAGTGATGGACGGGACGAGCAGTACTTC CAWSDGRDEQYF many TRBJ2-7 NA TRBV30
TGCAGTGCTAGTGGGACTAGGGATACGCAGTATTTT CSASGTRDTQYF many TRBJ2-3 TRBD2 TRBV20-1
TGTGCCAGCAGTCCCTCGGTGACAGTAGGCACAGATACGCAGTATTTT CASSPSVTVGTDTQYF many TRBJ2-3 NA TRBV12-3/TRBV12-4
TGTGCCAGCAGCCCAAGGTCGGTGGGCCTCTATGGCTACACCTTC CASSPRSVGLYGYTF many TRBJ1-2 NA TRBV11-2
TGTGCCTGGAGTGTGGGCGGGACCCCCCGCGGGGAGCTGTTTTTT CAWSVGGTPRGELFF many TRBJ2-2 NA TRBV30